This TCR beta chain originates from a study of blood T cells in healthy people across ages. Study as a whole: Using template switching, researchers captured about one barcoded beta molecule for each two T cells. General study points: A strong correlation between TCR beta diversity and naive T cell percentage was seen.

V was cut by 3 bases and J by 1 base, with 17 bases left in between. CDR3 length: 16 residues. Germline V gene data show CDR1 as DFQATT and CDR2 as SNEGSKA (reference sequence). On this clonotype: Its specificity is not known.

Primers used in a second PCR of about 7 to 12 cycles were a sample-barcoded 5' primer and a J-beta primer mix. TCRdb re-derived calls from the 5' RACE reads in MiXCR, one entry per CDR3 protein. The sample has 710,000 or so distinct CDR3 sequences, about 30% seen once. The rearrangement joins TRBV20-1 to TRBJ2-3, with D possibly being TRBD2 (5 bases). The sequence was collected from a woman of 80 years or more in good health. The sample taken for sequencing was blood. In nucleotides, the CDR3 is TGCAGTGCTAGGGGGATACTAGTTCTCGGCACAGATACGCAGTATTTT. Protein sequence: CSARGILVLGTDTQYF.